Listed here is a single T cell receptor (beta chain). The specificity of this receptor is unknown. No qualities accompany the bases; no much larger clone lies one base away. These data come from a study of cytomegalovirus exposure and HLA in healthy donors (dated by TCRdb to about 2017). A note on the overall study: According to an earlier analysis of 587 of the donors, roughly 180 million T cells yielded 117 million unique TCR beta sequences and less than 300 Gb of sequence data. About 280 gigabases of sequencing data and approximately 80 million unique TCR sequences were included in an early release covering roughly 600 HLA-typed donors. Of the roughly 400 genotyped donors, around 81% fell in the genetic ancestry cluster associated with self-reported Caucasian donors. The aim of the study was to test whether cataloging public T cell receptors could identify signatures of past pathogen exposure. The study used immunosequencing to profile the T cell repertoires of 670 or so subjects and linked those repertoires to cytomegalovirus serostatus. A separate validation cohort of 100 to 150 different subjects was used in addition to the roughly 640-subject first cohort. To predict cytomegalovirus infection status, the study combined high-throughput TCR immunosequencing, statistical association of individual TCRs with disease status, and machine learning. To study patterns of TCR occurrence, a later analysis re-analyzed previously published TCR beta repertoires from several hundred donors and added high-resolution HLA genotyping. Rather than using new phenotypic data, the later analysis identified candidate immune exposures from TCR beta sequences and from how often those sequences occurred across donors. An earlier analysis of some 500 of the donors used high-throughput TCR beta sequencing to judge whether each TCR beta V gene segment behaved as functional or pseudogenic. Alongside the repertoire data, information on donor age, sex, ethnicity and CMV serostatus was compiled. Genome-wide SNP genotypes for about 60% of the roughly 670 donors were used in a later genetic analysis, which treated that subset as a discovery cohort. Every repertoire in the discovery cohort had been generated on one and the same sequencing platform. HLA typing covered class I and class II loci at four-digit resolution. The number of donors typed differed by locus, with 629-630 for A, B, C, DRB1 and DQB1, more than 500 for DQA1, over 600 for DPA1, and 450 to 480 for DPB1. Roughly 5 DR-DQ haplotypes were handled as single units for association and clustering, since linkage in the cohort was strong. On average, about 240,000 unique TCR beta nucleotide sequences were sequenced per donor among some 430 genotyped donors of the cohort, with roughly 20% of those sequences being non-productive.

The CDR3, from cysteine to phenylalanine, totals 15 residues. CDR3 DNA is the only sequence kept; it has 45 bases, read in frame from the first base. The junction shows trimming of 3 bases on V and 2 bases on J, plus 13 bases between the germline ends. CDR1 LNHDA and CDR2 SQIVND were looked up in the germline V gene (reference sequence). The library was prepared using the immunoSEQ multiplex PCR assay. A mixture of 60 forward primers for TCR Vbeta segments and 13 reverse primers for TCR Jbeta segments was used in the multiplex PCR. A multiplex PCR assay on genomic DNA amplified the CDR3 region of rearranged TCR beta genes. The Illumina HiSeq System was used to sequence the amplified TCR beta libraries as 87-base-pair reads. The paper's data handling went like this. In a later analysis, roughly 80 million unique TCR beta chains were counted across the roughly 610 repertoires, and roughly 11 million of these chains were shared by at least two donors. A nearest-neighbor algorithm error-corrected the raw reads and collapsed the reads into unique sequences, merging closely related sequences to remove PCR and sequencing errors. CDR3 sequences were aligned to IMGT reference sequences to assign V, D and J gene segments. For a sequence to be retained, a match of at least six nucleotides to both a V gene segment and a J gene segment was required. Rearrangements were classified as productive when the CDR3 lacked stop codons and remained in frame with V and J, and all other rearrangements were classified as non-productive. Following IMGT convention, CDR3 was defined as the stretch from the second conserved V-encoded cysteine up to the conserved J-encoded phenylalanine. Sequences without an unambiguous match to a single V gene segment were excluded from the earlier analysis of approximately 560 of the donors. An earlier analysis of almost 600 of the donors classified V segments as functional when productive rearrangements were above 56.7% and as segregating when the standard deviation between donors was above 5%. A statistical classification framework was built to diagnose cytomegalovirus status from the catalog of TCR beta chain sequences. V and J gene assignment, in a later analysis, came from comparing TCR nucleotide sequences with IMGT/GENE-DB human TR gene sequences. Using the TCRdist pipeline, a later analysis assigned CDR3 sequences along with most-parsimonious VDJ recombination scenarios. In a later analysis, every TCR beta chain was defined by the combination of its CDR3 amino acid sequence and its V-gene family, and reads without a unique V-gene family were dropped. A later analysis removed roughly 590 highly shared, low-generation-probability nucleotide sequences to deal with suspected cross-contamination and a sequencing artifact. In a later analysis, a clonal expansion index for each public chain was calculated from normalized within-repertoire ranks of inferred template counts. A later analysis computed generation probabilities with a VDJ recombination model fitted to out-of-frame rearrangements, and checked the results against IGoR. A later analysis scored TCR-TCR, TCR-HLA and TCR-CMV co-occurrence with hypergeometric tests, applying a repertoire-size bias correction to TCR pairs. To estimate false discovery rates, a later analysis permuted the HLA or CMV assignments 20 times. In a later analysis, co-occurring TCRs were grouped using DBSCAN, with TCRdist sequence similarity added in when clustering inside HLA-allele-positive subsets. Repertoires with fewer than 30,000 or more than 120,000 public chains, plus five repertoires with anomalous nucleotide sharing, were excluded from co-occurrence clustering. TCRdb took over this immuneACCESS table, retaining in-frame rearrangements with V and J assigned. Such tables are incomplete; in checked studies, under half of the missing clones stem from an unresolved V gene, and the remainder is unexplained. The V and J calls and clone size come from that table; D and trimming were worked out from the DNA. Present in this sample are approximately 110,000 clones, around 77% of which were seen just once. Over 7.5% of the sample goes to the ten largest clones.

In total, over 600 healthy bone marrow donors made up the cohort. At the time of sampling, every cohort member was nominally healthy, though immune exposures that went unrecorded were likely present. The donor was CMV seropositive and belonged to the group of about 290 seropositive cohort members. A peripheral blood sample was provided by each donor, and peripheral blood mononuclear cells were used for TCR beta sequencing. The Qiagen DNeasy Blood Extraction Kit was used to extract genomic DNA from the blood cell samples. Study-wide conclusions, independent of this receptor: For the cohort, immune exposure information was limited to CMV serostatus. A group of highly shared sequence variants was considered likely to be a technical artifact of the sequencing pipeline. In a later analysis, HLA-associated TCR beta chains showed more clonal expansion and lower generation probabilities than non-associated chains that were equally common. A later genetic analysis associated a missense DCLRE1C variant with V-gene and J-gene trimming of TCR beta chains, and an independent cohort replicated the association. Most TCR sequences were seen in very few donors, while some public TCRs were found in many individuals. In a later analysis, most CMV-associated TCR beta chains were found to appear HLA-restricted, with HLA associations seemingly driven largely by CMV exposure. Assigning TCR associations to individual alleles was difficult when HLA alleles, especially DR and DQ, strongly co-occurred. Correlated functional status among segregating V segments might reflect linkage disequilibrium, but an unknown experimental factor could not be ruled out. According to a later analysis, parvovirus B19, influenza, CMV and Epstein-Barr virus appeared linked to several top co-occurrence clusters. In vitro tests confirmed that a few of the cytomegalovirus-associated TCR beta chains recognize cytomegalovirus antigens. In this cohort, only TCR beta chains were sequenced, and detectable features were limited by the absence of alpha or paired-chain data. In an earlier analysis of about 600 of the donors, most TCR beta V segments appeared in productive rearrangements about 87% or about 30% of the time, broadly matching IMGT annotations. A later analysis associated 15,000 to 20,000 TCR beta sequences with specific HLA alleles at a false discovery rate of 0.05. The study gave a list of around 170 TCR beta chains associated with cytomegalovirus. Some IMGT-functional V segments, including TRBV6-2 and TRBV6-3, could not be told apart with the 87-base-pair reads, so those segments were excluded. Sequencing depth was assumed to be roughly uniform across donors in the presence/absence analyses, though that assumption may not hold. A further reported finding was that TCR beta sequences accurately predicted the HLA-A and HLA-B alleles for most subjects in the first cohort. In a later genetic analysis, fewer N-insertions in productive TCRs were reported among donors in an Asian-associated ancestry cluster than the approximately 630-donor mean. Cytomegalovirus status was reported to be diagnosed by the classifier with high specificity and sensitivity in both the original and validation cohorts. Because some donors lacked HLA typing at each locus, the association tests relied only on the typed subset. The authors suggested that the approach could potentially be extended to other disease states and immunological phenotypes. The earlier analysis of approximately 540 of the donors excluded approximately 15 rarely observed V segments, including chromosome 9 orphons, because counts were too low. A later analysis found that TCR association rates varied across HLA loci, with DRB1 alleles showing the most associated TCRs and HLA-C alleles the fewest.

The source material was PBMCs. This chain is built from TRBV19 and TRBJ1-1; the D gene cannot be resolved reliably. The origin of this receptor is a woman aged 35 to 49 in good health and CMV-seropositive. The CDR3 here reads CASSIDDDTNTEAFF. The nucleotide sequence is TGTGCCAGTAGTATTGACGACGACACAAACACTGAAGCTTTCTTT.